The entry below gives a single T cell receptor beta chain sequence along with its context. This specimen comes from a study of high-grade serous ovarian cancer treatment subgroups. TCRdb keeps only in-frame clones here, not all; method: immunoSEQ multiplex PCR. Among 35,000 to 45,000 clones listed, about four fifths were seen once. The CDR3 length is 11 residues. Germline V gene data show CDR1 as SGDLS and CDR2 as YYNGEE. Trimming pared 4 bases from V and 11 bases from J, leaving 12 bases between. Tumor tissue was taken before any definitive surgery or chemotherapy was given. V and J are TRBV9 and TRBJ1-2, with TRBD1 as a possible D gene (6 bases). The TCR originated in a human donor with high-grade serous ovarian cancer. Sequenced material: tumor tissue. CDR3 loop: CASSTNDRYTF. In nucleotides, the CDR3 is TGTGCCAGCAGCACTAACGACAGGTACACCTTC.